This TCR beta chain was obtained from a study of blood T cells in healthy people across ages. At least 6 million PBMCs were isolated per sample. A second roughly 6 to 11 cycle PCR used barcoded and J-beta primers. TCRdb ran MiXCR on the 5' RACE reads and lists one entry per CDR3 protein. The sample has about 630,000 distinct CDR3 sequences, under 25% seen once. Trimming took 6 bases from V and 1 from J; bases not matched to a gene: 7. The CDR3 is 15 residues long. Per the germline V gene, CDR1 is DFQATT and CDR2 is SNEGSKA (reference sequence). This clonotype has only a few counts. The receptor's source is a man in his 70s in good health. This chain uses TRBV20-1 with TRBJ2-5; TRBD1 matches at 11 bases. Sequenced input: blood. The CDR3 loop reads CSANADRGRQETQYF. The DNA of the CDR3 is TGCAGTGCGAACGCGGACAGGGGGCGCCAAGAGACCCAGTACTTC.